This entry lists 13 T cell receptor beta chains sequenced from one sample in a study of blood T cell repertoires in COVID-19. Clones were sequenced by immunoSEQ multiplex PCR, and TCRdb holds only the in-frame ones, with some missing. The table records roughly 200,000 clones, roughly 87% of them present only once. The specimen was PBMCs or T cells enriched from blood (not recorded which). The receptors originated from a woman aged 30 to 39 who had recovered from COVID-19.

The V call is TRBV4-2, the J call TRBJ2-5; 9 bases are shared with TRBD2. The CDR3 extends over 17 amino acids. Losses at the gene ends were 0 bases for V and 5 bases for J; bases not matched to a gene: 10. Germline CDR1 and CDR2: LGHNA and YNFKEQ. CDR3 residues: CASSQDEGGGARETQYF. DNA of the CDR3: TGTGCCAGCAGCCAAGATGAAGGCGGGGGGGCTCGTGAGACCCAGTACTTC.

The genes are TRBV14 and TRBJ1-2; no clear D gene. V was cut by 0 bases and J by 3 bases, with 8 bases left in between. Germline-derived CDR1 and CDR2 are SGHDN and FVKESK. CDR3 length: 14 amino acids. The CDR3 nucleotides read TGTGCCAGCAGCCAAGATGAGGATTACTATGGCTACACCTTC. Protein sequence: CASSQDEDYYGYTF.

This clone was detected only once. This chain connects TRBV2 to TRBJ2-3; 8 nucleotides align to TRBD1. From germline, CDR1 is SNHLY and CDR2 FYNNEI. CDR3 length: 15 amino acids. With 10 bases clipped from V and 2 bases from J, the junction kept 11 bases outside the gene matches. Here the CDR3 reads CATTLDRVITDTQYF. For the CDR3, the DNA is TGTGCCACCACACTGGACAGGGTGATCACAGATACGCAGTATTTT.

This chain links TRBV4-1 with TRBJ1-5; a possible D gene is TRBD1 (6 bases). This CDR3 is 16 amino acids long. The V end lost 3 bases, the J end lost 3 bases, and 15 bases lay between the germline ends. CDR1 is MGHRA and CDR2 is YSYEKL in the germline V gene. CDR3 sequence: CASSHAGDTVNQPQHF. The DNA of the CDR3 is TGCGCCAGCAGCCATGCCGGGGACACAGTCAATCAGCCCCAGCATTTT.

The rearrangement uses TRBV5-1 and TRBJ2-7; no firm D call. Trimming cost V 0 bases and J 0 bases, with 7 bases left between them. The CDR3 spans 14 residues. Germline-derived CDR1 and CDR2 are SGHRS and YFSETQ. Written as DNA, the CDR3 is TGCGCCAGCAGCTTGGATACGAGCTCCTACGAGCAGTACTTC. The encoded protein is CASSLDTSSYEQYF.

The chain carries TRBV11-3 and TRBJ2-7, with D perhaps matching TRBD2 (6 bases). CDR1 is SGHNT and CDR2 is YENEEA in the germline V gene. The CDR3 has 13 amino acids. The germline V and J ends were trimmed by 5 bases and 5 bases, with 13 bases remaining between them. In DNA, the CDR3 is TGTGCCAGCAGCCCGGGAGCGTCCCACGAGCAGTACTTC. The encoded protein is CASSPGASHEQYF.

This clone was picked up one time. The CDR3 reads CASSQDHRGGEKLFF. The CDR3 DNA sequence: TGCGCCAGCAGCCAAGATCACAGGGGTGGGGAAAAACTGTTTTTT. The chain uses TRBV4-3 and TRBJ1-4; the match to TRBD1 covers 7 bases. With 0 bases clipped from V and 8 bases from J, the junction kept 6 bases outside the gene matches. Germline V gene data show CDR1 as LGHNA and CDR2 as YSLEER. The CDR3 contains 15 residues.

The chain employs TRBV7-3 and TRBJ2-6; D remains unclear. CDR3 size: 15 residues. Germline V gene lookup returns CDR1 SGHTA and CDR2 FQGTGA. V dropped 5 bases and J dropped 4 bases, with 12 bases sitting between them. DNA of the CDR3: TGTGCCAGCAGCCCGTCGAGCATCGGGGCCAACGTCCTGACTTTC. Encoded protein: CASSPSSIGANVLTF. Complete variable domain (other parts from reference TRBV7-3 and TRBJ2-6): GAGVSQTPSNKVTEKGKYVELRCDPISGHTALYWYRQSLGQGPEFLIYFQGTGAADDSGLPNDRFFAVRPEGSVSTLKIQRTERGDSAVYLCASSPSSIGANVLTFGAGSRLTVL.

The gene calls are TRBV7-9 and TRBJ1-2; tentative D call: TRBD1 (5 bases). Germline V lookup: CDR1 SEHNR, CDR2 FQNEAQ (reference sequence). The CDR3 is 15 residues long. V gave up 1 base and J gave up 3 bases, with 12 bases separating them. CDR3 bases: TGTGCCAGCAGCTTAGGACGGGCCAGGGACTATGGCTACACCTTC. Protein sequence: CASSLGRARDYGYTF.

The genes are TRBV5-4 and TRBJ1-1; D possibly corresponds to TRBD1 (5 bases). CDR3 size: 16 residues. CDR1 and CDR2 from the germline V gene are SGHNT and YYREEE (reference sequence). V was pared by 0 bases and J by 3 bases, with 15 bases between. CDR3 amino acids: CASSLAGGLRDTEAFF. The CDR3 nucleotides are TGTGCCAGCAGCTTGGCCGGGGGACTCAGGGACACTGAAGCTTTCTTT.

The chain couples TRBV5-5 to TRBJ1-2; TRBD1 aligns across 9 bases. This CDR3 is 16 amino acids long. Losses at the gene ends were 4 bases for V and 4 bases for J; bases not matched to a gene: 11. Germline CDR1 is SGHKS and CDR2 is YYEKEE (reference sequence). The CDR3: CASSPYPTGGSYGYTF. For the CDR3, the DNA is TGTGCCAGCAGCCCTTACCCCACAGGGGGCAGCTATGGCTACACCTTC.

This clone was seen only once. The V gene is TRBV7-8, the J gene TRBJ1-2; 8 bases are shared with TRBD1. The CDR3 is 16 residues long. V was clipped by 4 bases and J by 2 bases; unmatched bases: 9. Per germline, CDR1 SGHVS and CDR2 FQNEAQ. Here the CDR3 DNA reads TGTGCCAGCAGCTCACGGACAGGGAACGAAAACTATGGCTACACCTTC. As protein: CASSSRTGNENYGYTF.

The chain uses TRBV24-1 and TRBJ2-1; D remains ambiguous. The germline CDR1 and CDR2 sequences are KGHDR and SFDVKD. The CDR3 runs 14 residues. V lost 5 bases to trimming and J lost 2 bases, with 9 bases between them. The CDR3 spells CATSGRNPYNEQFF. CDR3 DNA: TGTGCCACCAGTGGTCGTAATCCCTACAATGAGCAGTTCTTC.